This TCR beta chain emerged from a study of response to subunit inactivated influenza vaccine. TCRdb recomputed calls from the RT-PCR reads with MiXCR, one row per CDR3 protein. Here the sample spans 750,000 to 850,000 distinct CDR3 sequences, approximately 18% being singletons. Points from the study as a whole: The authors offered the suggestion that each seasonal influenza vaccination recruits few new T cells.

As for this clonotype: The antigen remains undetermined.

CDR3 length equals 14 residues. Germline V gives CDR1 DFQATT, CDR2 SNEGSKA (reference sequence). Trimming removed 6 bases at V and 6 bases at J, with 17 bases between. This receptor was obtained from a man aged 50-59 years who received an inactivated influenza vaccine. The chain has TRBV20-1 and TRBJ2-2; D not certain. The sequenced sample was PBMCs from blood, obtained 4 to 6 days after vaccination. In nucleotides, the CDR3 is TGCAGTGCGCGAAAAGTAGAATCGTCCGGGGAGCTGTTTTTT. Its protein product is CSARKVESSGELFF.